Listed below are T cell receptor beta chains from one sample, sequenced in a study of cytomegalovirus exposure and HLA in healthy donors. TCRdb's table, derived via immunoSEQ multiplex PCR, lists solely in-frame clones and lacks some. The repertoire includes under 100,000 clones, 77% of them detected once, and around 2% sits in the top ten. The sequenced sample consisted of PBMCs. These receptors all stem from a boy aged 5-17 years in good health and CMV-seronegative. Both conserved end residues are part of each CDR3. The D gene is left open where the match is weak. The listing skips clone size in some rows; elsewhere it reads once, few, many or a size class.

TRBV25-1	NA	NA	TRBJ2-5	TGTGCCAGCAGTCCAGGGCTGAGGGAGACCCAGTACTTC	CASSPGLRETQYF
TRBV28	NA	NA	TRBJ1-2	TGTGCCAGCAGTTTATTGGGGAGTCACACCGGCTACACCTTC	CASSLLGSHTGYTF
TRBV7-9	TRBD1	NA	TRBJ1-2	TGTGCCAGCAGCTTCGACAGGGGGCGATATGGCTACACCTTC	CASSFDRGRYGYTF
TRBV28	TRBD1	NA	TRBJ1-5	TGTGCCAGCAGTCTAGGGGACAGGGGGCATCAGCCCCAGCATTTT	CASSLGDRGHQPQHF
TRBV7-2	TRBD2	once	TRBJ2-7	TGTGCCAGCAGCCGACTAGCGGGAGGGCCCAACGAGCAGTACTTC	CASSRLAGGPNEQYF
TRBV28	TRBD1	NA	TRBJ2-5	TGTGCCGCTCGTACGACAGGGGGCGTCGAGACCCAGTACTTC	CAARTTGGVETQYF
TRBV4-3	NA	few	TRBJ1-1	TGCGCCAGCAGCCCTGACAGATCAAGGACTGAAGCTTTCTTT	CASSPDRSRTEAFF
TRBV28	NA	NA	TRBJ2-3	TGTGCCAGCTCCCGTGCGAATACGCAGTATTTT	CASSRANTQYF
TRBV27	NA	NA	TRBJ2-1	TGTGCCAGCAGGAACAAGGGGAGGTCCTACAATGAGCAGTTCTTC	CASRNKGRSYNEQFF
TRBV27	NA	NA	TRBJ2-2	TGTGCCAGCAGTTTATCCGGTTTCGGGGAGCTGTTTTTT	CASSLSGFGELFF
TRBV5-6	TRBD2	NA	TRBJ2-3	TGTGCCAGCAGCCCCTGGACTAGCGGTTTGACAGATACGCAGTATTTT	CASSPWTSGLTDTQYF
TRBV28	TRBD1	few	TRBJ2-6	TGTGCCAGTTTGGGGGGACAGGAACACTCTGGGGCCAACGTCCTGACTTTC	CASLGGQEHSGANVLTF
TRBV5-1	TRBD2	NA	TRBJ2-7	TGCGCCAGCAGCTCCCGTCTCGCGGGGGGAGTCTACGAGCAGTACTTC	CASSSRLAGGVYEQYF
TRBV4-3	NA	NA	TRBJ1-1	TGCGCCAGCAGCCAAAAGGAAGGGATCTTCACTCGGGGCACTGAAGCTTTCTTT	CASSQKEGIFTRGTEAFF
TRBV29-1	TRBD1	NA	TRBJ1-3	TGCAGCGTCGCAACCGACAGGGCCCCTAACACCATATATTTT	CSVATDRAPNTIYF
TRBV9	NA	few	TRBJ2-1	TGTGCCAGCAGCGTTGAGTGGGGCCGGTACAATGAGCAGTTCTTC	CASSVEWGRYNEQFF
TRBV4-3	NA	NA	TRBJ2-1	TGCGCCAGCAGCCAAGTTTTTAGAGACCGGGGCTACAATGAGCAGTTCTTC	CASSQVFRDRGYNEQFF
TRBV7-2	NA	NA	TRBJ2-1	TGTGCCAGCAGCCGCGGGGAACTGCAGTTCTTC	CASSRGELQFF
TRBV6-5	TRBD2	NA	TRBJ2-5	TGTGCCAGCAGTTACTCGCCTAGCGGCCAAGAGACCCAGTACTTC	CASSYSPSGQETQYF
TRBV19	NA	NA	TRBJ1-5	TGTGCCAGTACAACTCCTTATAGCAATCAGCCCCAGCATTTT	CASTTPYSNQPQHF
TRBV7-2	TRBD1	NA	TRBJ1-2	TGTGCCAGCAGTCATACCCCAGGGGGCGTTCGCTATGGCTACACCTTC	CASSHTPGGVRYGYTF
TRBV5-4	NA	few	TRBJ2-7	TGTGCCAGCAGCTTGGGAGTGGGGCCAGGGTTCCGTACCTACGAGCAGTACTTC	CASSLGVGPGFRTYEQYF
TRBV2	TRBD2	NA	TRBJ2-1	TGTGCCAGCAGTACCCATAGCGGGAGTGGTAATGAGCAGTTCTTC	CASSTHSGSGNEQFF
TRBV27	TRBD1	NA	TRBJ1-5	TGTGCCAGTGGACAGGGGCCCAATCAGCCCCAGCATTTT	CASGQGPNQPQHF
TRBV7-9	TRBD1	NA	TRBJ2-1	TGTGCCAGCAGCCGCCCGACACCTGGACAGGCCGAGGAGCAGTTCTTC	CASSRPTPGQAEEQFF
TRBV6-5	TRBD1	NA	TRBJ2-7	TGTGCCAGCAGGCAGGGCAGGGGGTCCTACGAGCAGTACTTC	CASRQGRGSYEQYF
TRBV28	TRBD1	few	TRBJ2-5	TGTGCCAGCAGTTTAGACCCCGGACCGTGGCAGGGGGCGGCCGAGACCCAGTACTTC	CASSLDPGPWQGAAETQYF
TRBV27	NA	NA	TRBJ1-1	TGTGCCAGCAGTTCGAGACAGATGATGGGAACTGAAGCTTTCTTT	CASSSRQMMGTEAFF
TRBV16	NA	once	TRBJ1-2	TGTGCCAGCAGCCAAAGGGGTGTTGCCTCGCCTCCCTATGGCTACACCTTC	CASSQRGVASPPYGYTF